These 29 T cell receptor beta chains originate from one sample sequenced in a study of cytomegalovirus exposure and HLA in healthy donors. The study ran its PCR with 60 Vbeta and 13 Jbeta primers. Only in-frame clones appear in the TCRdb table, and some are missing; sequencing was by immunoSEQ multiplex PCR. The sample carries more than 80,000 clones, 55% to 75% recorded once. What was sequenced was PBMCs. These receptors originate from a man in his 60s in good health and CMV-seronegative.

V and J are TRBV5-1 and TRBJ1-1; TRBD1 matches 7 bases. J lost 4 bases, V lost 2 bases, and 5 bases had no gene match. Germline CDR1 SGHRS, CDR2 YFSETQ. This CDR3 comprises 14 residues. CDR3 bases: TGCGCCAGCAGCTTCACGGGACAGCTCACTGAAGCTTTCTTT. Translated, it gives CASSFTGQLTEAFF.

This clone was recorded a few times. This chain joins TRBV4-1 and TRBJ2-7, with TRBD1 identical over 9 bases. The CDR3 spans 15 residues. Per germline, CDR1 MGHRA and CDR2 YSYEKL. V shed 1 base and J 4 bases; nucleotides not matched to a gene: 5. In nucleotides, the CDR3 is TGCGCCAGCAGCCAAGCCGGGACAGGGCCATACGAGCAGTACTTC. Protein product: CASSQAGTGPYEQYF.

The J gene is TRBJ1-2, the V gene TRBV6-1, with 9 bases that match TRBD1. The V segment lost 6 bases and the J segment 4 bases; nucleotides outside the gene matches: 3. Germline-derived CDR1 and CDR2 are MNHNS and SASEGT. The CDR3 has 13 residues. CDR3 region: CASRDRGTYGYTF. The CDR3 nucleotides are TGTGCCAGCAGAGACAGGGGGACCTATGGCTACACCTTC.

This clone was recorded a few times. Written as DNA, the CDR3 is TGTGCCAGCAGCTTAGTGGCCCCTCCGGGAGAGACCCAGTACTTC. Protein: CASSLVAPPGETQYF. This chain connects TRBV7-8 to TRBJ2-5; no definite D call. Trimming pared 1 base from V and 4 bases from J, leaving 13 bases between. The V gene's germline CDR1 is SGHVS and CDR2 FQNEAQ. The CDR3 has 15 amino acids.

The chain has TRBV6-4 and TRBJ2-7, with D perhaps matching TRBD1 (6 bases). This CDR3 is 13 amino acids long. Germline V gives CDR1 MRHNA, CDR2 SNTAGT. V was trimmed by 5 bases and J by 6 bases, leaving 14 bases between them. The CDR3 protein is CASSLSGVSEQYF. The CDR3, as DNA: TGTGCCAGCAGTCTATCAGGGGTAAGCGAGCAGTACTTC.

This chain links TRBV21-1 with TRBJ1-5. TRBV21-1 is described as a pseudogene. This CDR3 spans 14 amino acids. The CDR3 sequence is CASSKAARGQPQHF. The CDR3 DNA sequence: TGTGCCAGCAGCAAAGCAGCTAGAGGTCAGCCCCAGCATTTT.

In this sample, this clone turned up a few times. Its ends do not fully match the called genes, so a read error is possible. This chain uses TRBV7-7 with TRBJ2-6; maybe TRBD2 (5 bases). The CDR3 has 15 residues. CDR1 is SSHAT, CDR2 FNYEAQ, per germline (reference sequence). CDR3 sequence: CASSPLGAGANVLTF. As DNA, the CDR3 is TGTGCTAGCAGCCCCCTCGGGGCTGGGGCCAACGTCCTGACTTTC.

The CDR3: CASSLGQGDNQPQHF. For the CDR3, the DNA is TGTGCCAGCAGCTTAGGACAGGGGGACAATCAGCCCCAGCATTTT. The chain carries TRBV7-2 and TRBJ1-5; TRBD1 aligns across 9 bases. CDR1 and CDR2 (germline): SGHTA, FQGNSA. The J segment lost 3 bases and the V segment lost 1 base, leaving 1 base of the junction unmatched. This CDR3 has 15 amino acids.

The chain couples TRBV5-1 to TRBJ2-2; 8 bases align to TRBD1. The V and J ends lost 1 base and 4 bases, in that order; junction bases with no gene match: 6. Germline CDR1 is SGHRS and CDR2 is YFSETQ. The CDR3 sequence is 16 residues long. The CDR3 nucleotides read TGCGCCAGCAGCTTGTCTCCAGGGGGCGGCACCGGGGAGCTGTTTTTT. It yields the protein CASSLSPGGGTGELFF.

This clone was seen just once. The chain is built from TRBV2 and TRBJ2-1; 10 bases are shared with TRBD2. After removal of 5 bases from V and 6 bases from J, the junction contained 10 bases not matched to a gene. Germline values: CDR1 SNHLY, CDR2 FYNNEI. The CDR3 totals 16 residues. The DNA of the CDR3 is TGTGCCAGCAGTAGAAGCGGGGGGGCTGGGGGCAATGAGCAGTTCTTC. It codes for CASSRSGGAGGNEQFF. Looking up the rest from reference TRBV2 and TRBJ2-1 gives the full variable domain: EPEVTQTPSHQVTQMGQEVILRCVPISNHLYFYWYRQILGQKVEFLVSFYNNEISEKSEIFDDQFSVERPDGSNFTLKIRSTKLEDSAMYFCASSRSGGAGGNEQFFGPGTRLTVL.

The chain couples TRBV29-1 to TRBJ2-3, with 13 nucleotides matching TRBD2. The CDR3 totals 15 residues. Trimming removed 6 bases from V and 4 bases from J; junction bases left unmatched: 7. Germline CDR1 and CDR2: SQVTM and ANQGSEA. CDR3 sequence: CSVDGLAGVPDTQYF. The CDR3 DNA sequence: TGCAGCGTAGATGGACTAGCGGGAGTTCCAGATACGCAGTATTTT.

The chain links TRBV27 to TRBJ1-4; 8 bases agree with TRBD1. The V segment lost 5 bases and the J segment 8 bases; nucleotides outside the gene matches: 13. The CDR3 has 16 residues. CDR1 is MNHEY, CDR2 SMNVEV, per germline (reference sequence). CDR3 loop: CASSPLLDRGGEKLFF. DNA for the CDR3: TGTGCCAGCAGTCCGCTACTCGACAGGGGAGGGGAAAAACTGTTTTTT.

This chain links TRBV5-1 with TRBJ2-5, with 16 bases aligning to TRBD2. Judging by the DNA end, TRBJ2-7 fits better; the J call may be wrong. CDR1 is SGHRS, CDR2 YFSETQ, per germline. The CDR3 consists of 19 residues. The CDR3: CASSPVPGLAGGLADEQYF. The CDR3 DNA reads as TGCGCCAGCAGTCCCGTCCCGGGACTAGCGGGAGGGCTTGCCGACGAGCAGTACTTC.

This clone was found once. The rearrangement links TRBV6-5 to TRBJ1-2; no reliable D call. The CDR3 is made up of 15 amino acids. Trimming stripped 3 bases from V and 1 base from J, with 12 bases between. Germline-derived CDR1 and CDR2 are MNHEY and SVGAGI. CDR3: CASSYTPRLNYGYTF. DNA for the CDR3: TGTGCCAGCAGTTATACCCCCAGACTTAACTATGGCTACACCTTC.

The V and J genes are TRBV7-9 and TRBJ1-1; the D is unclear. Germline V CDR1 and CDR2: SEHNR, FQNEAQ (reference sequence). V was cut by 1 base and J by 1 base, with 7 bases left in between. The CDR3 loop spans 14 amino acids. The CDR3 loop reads CASSLDAGNTEAFF. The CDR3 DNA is TGTGCCAGCAGCTTAGATGCGGGGAACACTGAAGCTTTCTTT. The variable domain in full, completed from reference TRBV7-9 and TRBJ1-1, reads DTGVSQNPRHKITKRGQNVTFRCDPISEHNRLYWYRQTLGQGPEFLTYFQNEAQLEKSRLLSDRFSAERPKGSFSTLEIQRTEQGDSAMYLCASSLDAGNTEAFFGQGTRLTVV.

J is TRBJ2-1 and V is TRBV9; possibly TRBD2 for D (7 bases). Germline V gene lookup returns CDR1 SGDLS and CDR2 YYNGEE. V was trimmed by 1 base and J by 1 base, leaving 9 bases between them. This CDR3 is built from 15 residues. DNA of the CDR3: TGTGCCAGCAGCGTAAGGGGGGGTTCCTACAATGAGCAGTTCTTC. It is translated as CASSVRGGSYNEQFF.

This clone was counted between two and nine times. CDR3: CATTYGGETQYF. In DNA form, the CDR3 reads TGTGCCACCACATACGGGGGAGAGACCCAGTACTTC. This chain links TRBV15 with TRBJ2-5; possibly TRBD2 for D (6 bases). The V end lost 7 bases, the J end lost 4 bases, and 10 bases lay between the germline ends. There are 12 residues in the CDR3. The germline V gene encodes CDR1 LNHNV and CDR2 YYDKDF (reference sequence).

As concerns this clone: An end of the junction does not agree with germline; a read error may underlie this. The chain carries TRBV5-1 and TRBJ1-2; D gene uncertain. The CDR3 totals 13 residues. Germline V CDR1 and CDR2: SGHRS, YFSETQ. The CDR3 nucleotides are TGCGCCAGCAGCACGGAGACTGGAGAGGGTGGAAAGTTC. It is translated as CASSTETGEGGKF.

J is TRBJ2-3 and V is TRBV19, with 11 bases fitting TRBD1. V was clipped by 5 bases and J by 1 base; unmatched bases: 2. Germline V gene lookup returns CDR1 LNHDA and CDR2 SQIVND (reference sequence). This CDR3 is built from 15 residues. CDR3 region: CASSRGQGGTDTQYF. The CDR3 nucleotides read TGTGCCAGTAGTCGGGGACAGGGGGGCACAGATACGCAGTATTTT. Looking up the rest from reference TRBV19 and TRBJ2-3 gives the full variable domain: DGGITQSPKYLFRKEGQNVTLSCEQNLNHDAMYWYRQDPGQGLRLIYYSQIVNDFQKGDIAEGYSVSREKKESFPLTVTSAQKNPTAFYLCASSRGQGGTDTQYFGPGTRLTVL.

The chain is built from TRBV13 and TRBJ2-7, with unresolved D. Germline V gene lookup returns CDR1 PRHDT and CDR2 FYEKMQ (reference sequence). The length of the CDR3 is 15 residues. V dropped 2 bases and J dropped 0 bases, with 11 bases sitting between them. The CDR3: CASSLLVASSYEQYF. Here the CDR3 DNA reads TGTGCCAGCAGCTTACTTGTAGCTTCCTCCTACGAGCAGTACTTC. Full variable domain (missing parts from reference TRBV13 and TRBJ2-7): AAGVIQSPRHLIKEKRETATLKCYPIPRHDTVYWYQQGPGQDPQFLISFYEKMQSDKGSIPDRFSAQQFSDYHSELNMSSLELGDSALYFCASSLLVASSYEQYFGPGTRLTVT.

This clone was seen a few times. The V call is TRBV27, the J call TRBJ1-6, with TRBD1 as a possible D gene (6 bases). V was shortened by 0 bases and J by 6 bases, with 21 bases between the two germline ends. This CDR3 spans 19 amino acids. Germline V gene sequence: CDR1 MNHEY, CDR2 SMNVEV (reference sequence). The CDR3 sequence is CASSLSRSASRGTNSPLHF. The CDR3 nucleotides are TGTGCCAGCAGTTTATCTAGGTCCGCTTCAAGGGGGACTAATTCACCCCTCCACTTT.

CDR3 in amino acids: CASASSQGTQYF. The CDR3 DNA is TGTGCCAGCGCTAGTTCTCAGGGTACGCAGTATTTT. The gene calls are TRBV6-5 and TRBJ2-3, with D perhaps matching TRBD1 (5 bases). CDR3 length: 12 residues. V was pared by 8 bases and J by 8 bases, with 14 bases between. From germline, CDR1 is MNHEY and CDR2 SVGAGI.

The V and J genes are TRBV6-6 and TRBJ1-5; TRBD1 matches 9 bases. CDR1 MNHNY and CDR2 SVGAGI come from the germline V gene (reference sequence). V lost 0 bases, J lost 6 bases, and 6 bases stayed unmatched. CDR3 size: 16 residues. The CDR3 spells CASSYSMGTGIQPQHF. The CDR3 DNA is TGTGCCAGCAGTTACTCAATGGGGACAGGGATTCAGCCCCAGCATTTT.

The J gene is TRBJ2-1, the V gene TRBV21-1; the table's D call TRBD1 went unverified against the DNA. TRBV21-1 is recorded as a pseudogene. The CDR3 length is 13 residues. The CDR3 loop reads CASTKGQNNEQFF. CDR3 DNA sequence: TGTGCCAGCACCAAAGGGCAAAACAATGAGCAGTTCTTC.

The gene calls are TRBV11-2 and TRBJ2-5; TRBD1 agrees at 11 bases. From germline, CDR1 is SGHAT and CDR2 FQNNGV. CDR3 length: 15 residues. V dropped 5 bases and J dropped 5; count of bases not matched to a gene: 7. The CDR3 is CASSPWTGGRETQYF. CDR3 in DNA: TGTGCCAGCAGCCCCTGGACAGGGGGCCGGGAGACCCAGTACTTC.

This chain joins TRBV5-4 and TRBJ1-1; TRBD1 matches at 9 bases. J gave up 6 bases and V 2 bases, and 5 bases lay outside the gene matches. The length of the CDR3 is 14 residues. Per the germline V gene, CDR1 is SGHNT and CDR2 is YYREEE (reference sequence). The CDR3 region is CASSFSRQGAEAFF. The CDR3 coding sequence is TGTGCCAGCAGCTTCAGCCGACAGGGGGCTGAAGCTTTCTTT.

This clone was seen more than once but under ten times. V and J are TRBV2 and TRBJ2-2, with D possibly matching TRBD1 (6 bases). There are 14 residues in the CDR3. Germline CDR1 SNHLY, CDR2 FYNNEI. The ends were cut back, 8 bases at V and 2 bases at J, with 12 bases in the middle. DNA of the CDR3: TGTGCCAGCTCTTGGACAGTTAACACCGGGGAGCTGTTTTTT. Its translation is CASSWTVNTGELFF.

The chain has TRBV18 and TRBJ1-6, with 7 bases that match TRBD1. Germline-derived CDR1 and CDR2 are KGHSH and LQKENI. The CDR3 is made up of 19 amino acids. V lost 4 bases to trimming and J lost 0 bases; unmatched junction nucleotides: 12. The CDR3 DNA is TGTGCCAGCTCACTCACTACAGGGGTTGGGAGCTCCTATAATTCACCCCTCCACTTT. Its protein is CASSLTTGVGSSYNSPLHF. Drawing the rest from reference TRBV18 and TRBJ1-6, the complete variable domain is NAGVMQNPRHLVRRRGQEARLRCSPMKGHSHVYWYRQLPEEGLKFMVYLQKENIIDESGMPKERFSAEFPKEGPSILRIQQVVRGDSAAYFCASSLTTGVGSSYNSPLHFGNGTRLTVT.

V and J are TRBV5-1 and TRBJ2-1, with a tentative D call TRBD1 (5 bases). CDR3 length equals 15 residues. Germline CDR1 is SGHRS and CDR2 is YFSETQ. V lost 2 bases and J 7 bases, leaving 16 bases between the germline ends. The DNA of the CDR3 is TGCGCCAGCAGCTTATTTGCAGGGCCGATGAATGAGCAGTTCTTC. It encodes CASSLFAGPMNEQFF.